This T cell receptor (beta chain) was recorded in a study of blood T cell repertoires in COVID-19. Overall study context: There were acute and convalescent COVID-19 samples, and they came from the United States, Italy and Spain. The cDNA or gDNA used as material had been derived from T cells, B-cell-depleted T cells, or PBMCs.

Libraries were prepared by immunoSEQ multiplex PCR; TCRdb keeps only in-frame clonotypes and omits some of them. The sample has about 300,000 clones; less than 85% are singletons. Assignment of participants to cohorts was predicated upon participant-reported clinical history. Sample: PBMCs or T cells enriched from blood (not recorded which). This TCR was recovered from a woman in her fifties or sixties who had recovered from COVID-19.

CDR3 coding DNA: TGTGCCAGCACCGAGGACAGCAAATCCTACGAGCAGTACTTC. It codes for CASTEDSKSYEQYF. The rearrangement uses TRBV6-6 and TRBJ2-7; a weak D match, TRBD1 (6 bases). The CDR3 is 14 amino acids. Trimming shortened V by 7 bases and J by 1 base, and 14 bases separated the two germline ends. Germline V gene lookup returns CDR1 MNHNY and CDR2 SVGAGI (reference sequence).